Below are 5 T cell receptor beta chains sequenced from a single sample in a study of response to subunit inactivated influenza vaccine listed by TCRdb under 2018. Library preparation was by RT-PCR. The instrument given in TCRdb is Illumina HiSeq 2500. The public reads were reanalyzed by TCRdb: fastp trimming at Q25, MiXCR alignment, in-frame beta chains only. Rows are combined by CDR3 protein, so each entry shows the most common genes and DNA. In this sample the table shows some 500,000 distinct CDR3 sequences, 10% to 15% of which occur a single time. Clones ranked in the top ten supply about an eighth of the sample. What this sample's time point label stands for: 45 days after influenza vaccine administration. This specimen consisted of PBMCs from blood, obtained more than 35 days after vaccination. The source is a man between 45 and 60 years old who received an inactivated influenza vaccine. Donor details come from another sample of the same person, matched by shared clones.

This clonotype came up a few times. This rearrangement joins TRBV20-1 to TRBJ2-5, with D possibly matching TRBD2 (5 bases). Germline V gene data show CDR1 as DFQATT and CDR2 as SNEGSKA (reference sequence). There are 14 residues in the CDR3. V was cut by 6 bases and J by 5 bases, with 19 bases left in between. The CDR3 here is CSAFRASRGETQYF. The DNA of the CDR3 is TGCAGTGCCTTTCGGGCCTCCCGAGGGGAGACCCAGTACTTC.

The V gene is TRBV29-1, the J gene TRBJ2-5, with TRBD2 matching over 15 bases. CDR1 is SQVTM and CDR2 is ANQGSEA in the germline V gene. This CDR3 has 16 amino acids. V was pared by 1 base and J by 5 bases, with 5 bases of the junction left unmatched. CDR3 in DNA: TGCAGCGTTGAAGGAGGACTAGCGGGAGGGCCGGAGACCCAGTACTTC. Translation: CSVEGGLAGGPETQYF.

The sample holds a few counts of this clonotype. J is TRBJ2-7 and V is TRBV7-7, with D perhaps matching TRBD1 or TRBD2 (5 bases each). CDR1 and CDR2 from the germline V gene are SSHAT and FNYEAQ (reference sequence). The CDR3 has 15 residues. The V end lost 0 bases, the J end lost 2 bases, and 11 bases lay between the germline ends. The CDR3: CASSLASGPTYEQYF. The CDR3 DNA reads as TGTGCCAGCAGCTTAGCTTCGGGACCCACCTACGAGCAGTACTTC.

This clonotype was seen just once. This chain joins TRBV25-1 and TRBJ2-5; 9 bases match TRBD1. Germline trimming cut 4 bases from V and 0 bases from J; bases unmatched to any gene: 12. The germline V gene has CDR1 MGHDK and CDR2 SYGVNS. This CDR3 is 18 amino acids long. The CDR3 DNA follows: TGTGCCAGCAGTGCGCGCAGGGGACAGGGAATGAACCAAGAGACCCAGTACTTC. Amino acids: CASSARRGQGMNQETQYF.

This clonotype has a count of ten or more. The rearrangement joins TRBV5-1 to TRBJ2-7; 9 positions match TRBD1. CDR1 and CDR2 (germline): SGHRS, YFSETQ. Losses at the gene ends were 0 bases for V and 3 bases for J; bases not matched to a gene: 4. This CDR3 is 15 amino acids long. CDR3 nucleotide sequence: TGCGCCAGCAGCTTGGAGGGACAGGGAATCTACGAGCAGTACTTC. Translation: CASSLEGQGIYEQYF.